This T cell receptor beta chain was profiled in a study of T cells in Graves' hyperthyroidism and ophthalmopathy. Amplified TCR beta CDR3 regions came from RNA transcripts. HTBI primers were employed in a first-round RT-PCR of the TCR CDR3. A single record per CDR3 protein comes from TCRdb applying MiXCR to the multiplex PCR reads. The sample lists under 800,000 distinct CDR3 sequences; approximately 15% were seen once. Losses at the gene ends were 5 bases for V and 7 bases for J; bases not matched to a gene: 9. Per the germline V gene, CDR1 is SGHTA and CDR2 is FQGNSA. The length of the CDR3 is 15 residues. On the basis of clinical symptoms, serum thyroxine and TRAb, thyroid ultrasound and orbital computed tomography, diagnoses were made. A word on this clonotype: Its antigen is not known.

Study-wide findings and caveats: Most thyroid clonotypes expanded above 0.001 appeared in blood too.

This chain uses TRBV7-2 with TRBJ2-2; 8 nucleotides match TRBD1. The receptor's source is a woman between 18 and 29 years old with Graves' hyperthyroidism. The sequenced sample was blood. CDR3 loop: CASSPGQGNGGELFF. The CDR3 DNA sequence: TGTGCCAGCAGCCCCGGACAGGGAAATGGCGGGGAGCTGTTTTTT.